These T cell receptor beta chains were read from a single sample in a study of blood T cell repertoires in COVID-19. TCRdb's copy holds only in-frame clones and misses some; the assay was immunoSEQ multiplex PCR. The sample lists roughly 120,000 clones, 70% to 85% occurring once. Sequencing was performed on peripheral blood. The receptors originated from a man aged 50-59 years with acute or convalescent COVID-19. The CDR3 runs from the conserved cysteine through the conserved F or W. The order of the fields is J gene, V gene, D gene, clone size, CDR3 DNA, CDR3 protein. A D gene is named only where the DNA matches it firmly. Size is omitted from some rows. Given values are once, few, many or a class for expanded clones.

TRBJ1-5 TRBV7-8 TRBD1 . TGTGCCAGCAGCTCGACAGGGCCCAATCAGCCCCAGCATTTT CASSSTGPNQPQHF
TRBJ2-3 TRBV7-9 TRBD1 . TGTGCCAGCAGCTCAACCGGGACAGACACAGATACGCAGTATTTT CASSSTGTDTDTQYF
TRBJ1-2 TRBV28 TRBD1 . TGTGCCAGCAGGGGACAGGTTGACTACACCTTC CASRGQVDYTF
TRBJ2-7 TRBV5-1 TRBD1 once TGCGCCAGCAGCCAAAGGACAGGGGGCTTAACCTACGAGCAGTACTTC CASSQRTGGLTYEQYF
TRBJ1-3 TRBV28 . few TGTGCCAGTGAGGGGGGGGCCGACTCTGGAAACACCATATATTTT CASEGGADSGNTIYF
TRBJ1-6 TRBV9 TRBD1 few TGTGCCAGCAGCCCTGGACAGGTTCCTAATTCACCCCTCCACTTT CASSPGQVPNSPLHF
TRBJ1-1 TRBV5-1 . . TGCGCCAGCAGCACCGGGGTGAACACTGAAGCTTTCTTT CASSTGVNTEAFF
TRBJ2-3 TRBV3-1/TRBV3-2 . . TGTGCCAGCAGCCAAGATTGGTGGGGGCCCGAAGCAGATACGCAGTATTTT CASSQDWWGPEADTQYF
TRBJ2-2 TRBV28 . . TGTGCCAGCAGCCTTGACAGTGCCGGGGAGCTGTTTTTT CASSLDSAGELFF
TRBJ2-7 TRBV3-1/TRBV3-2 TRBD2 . TGTGCCAGCAGCAACGGACTAGCGGGGAGTGAGCAGTACTTC CASSNGLAGSEQYF
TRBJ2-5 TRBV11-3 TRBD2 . TGTGCCAGCAGCTTGGGCGGCAGGGGGGTATCTAGCGGGAGAGAGACCCAGTACTTC CASSLGGRGVSSGRETQYF
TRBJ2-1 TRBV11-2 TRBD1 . TGTGCCAGCAGCGCCGGGACAGGGAAATACAATGAGCAGTTCTTC CASSAGTGKYNEQFF
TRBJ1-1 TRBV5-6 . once TGTGCCAGCAGCTTGACAAAACCGAACACTGAAGCTTTCTTT CASSLTKPNTEAFF
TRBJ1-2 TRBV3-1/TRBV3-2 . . TGTGCCAGCAGCCAAGATATCAGATCCTATGGCTACACCTTC CASSQDIRSYGYTF
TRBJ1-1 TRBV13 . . TGTGCCAGCAGCTTAATCCACAGGATGAACACTGAAGCTTTCTTT CASSLIHRMNTEAFF
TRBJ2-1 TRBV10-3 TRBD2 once TGTGCCATCAGTGCATGGGATGAGAGCGGGAGGAGCTATGAGCAGTTCTTC CAISAWDESGRSYEQFF
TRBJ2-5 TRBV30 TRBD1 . TGTGCCTGGAGTGTACCTGAGGGACAGGGGTTCGTAGAGACCCAGTACTTC CAWSVPEGQGFVETQYF
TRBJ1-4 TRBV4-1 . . TGCGCCAGCAGCCCCTCAGGAGGTGCAACTAATGAAAAACTGTTTTTT CASSPSGGATNEKLFF
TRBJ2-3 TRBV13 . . TGTGCCAGCAGCCCGCCGGGGTGGATGGAGCAAAAGACAGATACGCAGTATTTT CASSPPGWMEQKTDTQYF
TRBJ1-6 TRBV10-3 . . TGTGCCATCAGTGATATGGGAGGAAATTCACCCCTCCACTTT CAISDMGGNSPLHF
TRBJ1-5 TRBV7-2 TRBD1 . TGTGCCAGCAGCTTCACAGGGGGCAATCAGCCCCAGCATTTT CASSFTGGNQPQHF
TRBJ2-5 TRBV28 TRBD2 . TGTGCCAGCAGTTTGGGCGGGAGAGAGACCCAGTACTTC CASSLGGRETQYF
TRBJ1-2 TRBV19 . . TGTGCCAGTACCGGGGGTGCCGTGGTTGGCTACACCTTC CASTGGAVVGYTF
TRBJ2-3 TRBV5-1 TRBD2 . TGCGCCAGCAGCTGGGGACCTCTAGCGGGGGTGACAGATACGCAGTATTTT CASSWGPLAGVTDTQYF
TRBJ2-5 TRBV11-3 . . TGTGCCAGCAGCCCCTGGGGGGGCGGCCAAGAGACCCAGTACTTC CASSPWGGGQETQYF
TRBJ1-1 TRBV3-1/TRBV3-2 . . TGTGCCAGCAGCCAAGCGACAGAAACCACTGAAGCTTTCTTT CASSQATETTEAFF
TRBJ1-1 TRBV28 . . TGTGCCAGCAGTTTAGGGAGACAGGTACTTGAAGCTTTCTTT CASSLGRQVLEAFF
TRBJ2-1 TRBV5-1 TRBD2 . TGCGCCAGCAGCTTAAATGCGCTAGCGGGGGGCAATGAGCAGTTCTTC CASSLNALAGGNEQFF
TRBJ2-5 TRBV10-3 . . TGTGCCATCAGTTACCGTAGAGAAGAGACCCAGTACTTC CAISYRREETQYF
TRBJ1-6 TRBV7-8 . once TGTGCCAGCAGCCCCCGGGTGTTCTATAATTCACCCCTCCACTTT CASSPRVFYNSPLHF
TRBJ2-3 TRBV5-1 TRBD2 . TGCGCCAGCAGCTTGCCACTAGCGGGGGGAGATACGCAGTATTTT CASSLPLAGGDTQYF
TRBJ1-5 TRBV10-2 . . TGCGCCAGCAGCCCCGGACGACTTCGAGGGTCCAATCAGCCCCAGCATTTT CASSPGRLRGSNQPQHF
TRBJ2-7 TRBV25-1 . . TGTGCCAGCAGTGACAGGGGGGACTACGAGCAGTACTTC CASSDRGDYEQYF
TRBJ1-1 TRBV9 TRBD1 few TGTGCCAGCAGCGCCCGAAACCAACTGGGACAGGGGGCCGGTAACACTGAAGCTTTCTTT CASSARNQLGQGAGNTEAFF
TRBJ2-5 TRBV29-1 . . TGCAGCGTTGAGATGGTGGCAAAAGAGACCCAGTACTTC CSVEMVAKETQYF
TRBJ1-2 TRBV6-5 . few TGTGCCAGCAGTCTGGGAGCGGGCTCTGGCTATGGCTACACCTTC CASSLGAGSGYGYTF
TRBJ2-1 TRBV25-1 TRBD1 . TGTGCCAGCAGTGACGTCAGGGGGCGAGGTGAGCAGTTCTTC CASSDVRGRGEQFF
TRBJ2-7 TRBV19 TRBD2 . TGTGCCAGTAGTACGACTAGCGGCAACCACGGGCAGTACTTC CASSTTSGNHGQYF
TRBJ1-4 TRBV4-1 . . TGCGCCAGCAGCCAAGCGGGGATTGGGGCTAATGAAAAACTGTTTTTT CASSQAGIGANEKLFF
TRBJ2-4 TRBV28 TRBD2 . TGTGCCAGCGGGACTAGCGGGCACGAGTGGCAGTACTTC CASGTSGHEWQYF
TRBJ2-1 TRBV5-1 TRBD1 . TGCGCCAGCAGCTTTGGACAGGGCAGCTCCTACAATGAGCAGTTCTTC CASSFGQGSSYNEQFF
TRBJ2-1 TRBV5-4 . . TGTGCCAGCAGCGACTACGGAGCCTACAATGAGCAGTTCTTC CASSDYGAYNEQFF
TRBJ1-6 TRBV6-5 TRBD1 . TGTGCCAGCAGCTTAACCGGGACAGCCTTAACCTTT CASSLTGTALTF
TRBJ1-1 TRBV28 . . TGTGCCAGCAGCCTCTCTCCAGGGGACACTGAAGCTTTCTTT CASSLSPGDTEAFF
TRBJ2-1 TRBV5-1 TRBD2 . TGCGCCAGCAGCTTAAGCGGGAGGGCCGTTGAGCAGTTCTTC CASSLSGRAVEQFF
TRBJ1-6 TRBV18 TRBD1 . TGTGCCAGCTCACCAGGGACAGCGAATTCACCCCTCCACTTT CASSPGTANSPLHF
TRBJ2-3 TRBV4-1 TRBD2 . TGCGCCAGCAGCGGACTAGCGGTCAGCACAGATACGCAGTATTTT CASSGLAVSTDTQYF
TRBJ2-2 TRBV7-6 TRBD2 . TGTGCCAGCAGCTTGACTAGCGGAAACACCGGGGAGCTGTTTTTT CASSLTSGNTGELFF
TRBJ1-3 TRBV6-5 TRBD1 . TGTGCCAGCAGTCCCGGGACAGGCGTTGGAAACACCATATATTTT CASSPGTGVGNTIYF
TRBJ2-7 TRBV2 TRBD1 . TGTGCCAGCAGCGCGGACAGGATCGAGCAGTACTTC CASSADRIEQYF
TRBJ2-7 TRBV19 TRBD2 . TGTGCCAGCCAAAGGGTAGCGGGAGACGACTACGAGCAGTACTTC CASQRVAGDDYEQYF
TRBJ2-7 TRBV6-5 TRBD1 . TGTGCCAGCATGACAGGGGGCGTAACTTACGAGCAGTACTTC CASMTGGVTYEQYF
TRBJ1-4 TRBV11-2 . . TGTGCCAGCAGCTTAGCATCCGGGTTTCTGTTTTTT CASSLASGFLFF